This TCR beta chain originates from a study of cytotoxic CD8 clonotypes in ibrutinib-treated CLL. In germline, CDR1 is LNHNV, CDR2 YYDKDF (reference sequence). This CDR3 region has 12 residues. Method: immunoSEQ multiplex PCR; TCRdb's copy keeps in-frame clones and lacks some. The sample comprises 150,000 to 250,000 clones, over 60% of which are singletons, and around an eighth rests with the top ten. The sequencing used PBMCs, collected after 24 months of ibrutinib treatment. V and J are TRBV15 and TRBJ2-7; perhaps TRBD1 as D (5 bases). This receptor was obtained from a human donor with chronic lymphocytic leukemia. CDR3 region: CGPPGMGLEQYF. The CDR3 region has the DNA TGTGGGCCCCCAGGGATGGGCCTCGAGCAGTACTTC.